Listed below are T cell receptor beta chains from one sample, sequenced in a study of T-cell reconstitution after alpha-beta-depleted transplantation in children. TCRdb itself ran the PCR reads through MiXCR, one entry per CDR3 protein. The table shows about 610,000 distinct CDR3 sequences, with roughly a tenth occurring only once. The sample was PBMCs from the stem cell graft donor, taken from the stem cell graft. These receptors came from a human donor who donated a stem cell graft to a child with acute myeloid leukemia. Both conserved end residues are part of each CDR3. Fields, in order: V gene, clone size, J gene, D gene, CDR3 protein, CDR3 DNA. D genes are given only for firm matches. The size of a clone is reported for some rows only, either as once, few or many, or as a class for expanded clones.

TRBV5-1	-	TRBJ1-1	-	CASSLGGRGTEAFF	TGCGCCAGCAGCTTGGGGGGCCGGGGCACTGAAGCTTTCTTT
TRBV29-1	many	TRBJ2-1	TRBD2	CSVVPGREEQFF	TGCAGCGTTGTTCCGGGGAGGGAGGAGCAGTTCTTC
TRBV28	-	TRBJ2-4	TRBD1	CASRSTGQGEKNIQYF	TGTGCCAGCCGATCCACCGGACAGGGAGAAAAAAACATTCAGTACTTC
TRBV5-1	many	TRBJ2-6	-	CASSLEWGRRANVLTF	TGCGCCAGCAGCTTGGAGTGGGGTCGTAGGGCCAACGTCCTGACTTTC
TRBV7-3	many	TRBJ2-5	-	CASSLLGGQETQYF	TGTGCCAGCAGCTTACTGGGGGGCCAAGAGACCCAGTACTTC
TRBV4-3	many	TRBJ2-6	-	CASSQGGAGANVLTF	TGCGCCAGCAGCCAAGGAGGGGCCGGGGCCAACGTCCTGACTTTC
TRBV10-3	few	TRBJ2-5	TRBD2	CAISEGTIETQYF	TGTGCCATCAGTGAAGGGACTATCGAGACCCAGTACTTC
TRBV5-1	few	TRBJ1-5	TRBD1	CASSLDRGDSNQPQHF	TGCGCCAGCAGCTTGGACAGGGGCGATAGCAATCAGCCCCAGCATTTT
TRBV29-1	-	TRBJ2-7	TRBD1	CSVEGTGGREQYF	TGCAGCGTTGAAGGGACAGGGGGGAGGGAGCAGTACTTC
TRBV6-1	many	TRBJ2-3	-	CASSPRDSTDTQYF	TGTGCCAGCAGTCCCCGGGACTCGACAGATACGCAGTATTTT
TRBV28	-	TRBJ1-4	-	CASRTMGPNEKLFF	TGTGCCAGCCGTACTATGGGGCCCAATGAAAAACTGTTTTTT
TRBV5-1	-	TRBJ2-1	TRBD2	CASSHGQTSGRSNEQFF	TGCGCCAGCAGCCACGGTCAGACTAGCGGGAGGAGCAATGAGCAGTTCTTC
TRBV12-3/TRBV12-4	-	TRBJ1-6	-	CASSPRAGTHYNSPLHF	TGTGCCAGCAGTCCTAGGGCGGGGACTCACTATAATTCACCCCTCCACTTT
TRBV7-2	-	TRBJ2-5	-	CASSFWTLGETQYF	TGTGCCAGCAGCTTCTGGACGCTCGGAGAGACCCAGTACTTC
TRBV7-2	-	TRBJ2-1	TRBD2	CASSSAGAPLYNEQFF	TGTGCCAGCAGCTCAGCGGGGGCTCCCCTCTACAATGAGCAGTTCTTC
TRBV24-1	-	TRBJ2-3	TRBD2	CATSDLPASGRTDTQYF	TGTGCCACCAGTGATTTGCCAGCTAGCGGGAGAACAGATACGCAGTATTTT
TRBV6-2/TRBV6-3	once	TRBJ2-7	TRBD2	CASSSRSASGPYEQYF	TGTGCCAGCAGTTCTCGATCGGCTAGCGGGCCCTACGAGCAGTACTTC
TRBV15	-	TRBJ2-1	-	CATSRQGQRAYNEQFF	TGTGCCACCAGCAGACAGGGACAGCGGGCCTACAATGAGCAGTTCTTC
TRBV30	-	TRBJ2-2	TRBD2	CAWSILASGRRELFF	TGTGCCTGGAGTATTCTGGCTAGCGGGAGGCGGGAGCTGTTTTTT
TRBV13	many	TRBJ2-1	-	CASSYDQGPRYNEQFF	TGTGCCAGCAGCTACGATCAGGGGCCCCGTTACAATGAGCAGTTCTTC
TRBV20-1	-	TRBJ1-1	-	CSASSQGATEAFF	TGCAGTGCTAGTTCGCAGGGAGCCACTGAAGCTTTCTTT
TRBV20-1	many	TRBJ2-1	TRBD1	CSANGGTGGGNEQFF	TGCAGTGCCAATGGGGGGACAGGGGGCGGGAATGAGCAGTTCTTC
TRBV6-2/TRBV6-3	-	TRBJ2-1	-	CASRDSSNNEQFF	TGTGCCAGCCGGGACTCTTCTAACAATGAGCAGTTCTTC
TRBV7-9	few	TRBJ2-7	-	CASSPEGYRHEQYF	TGTGCCAGCAGCCCGGAAGGGTACCGACACGAGCAGTACTTC
TRBV5-1	few	TRBJ2-2	TRBD2	CASSLSGKGTGELFF	TGCGCCAGCAGCCTTAGCGGGAAGGGCACCGGGGAGCTGTTTTTT
TRBV12-3/TRBV12-4	many	TRBJ1-6	TRBD1	CASSLGQGLPLHF	TGTGCCAGCAGTCTCGGACAGGGCCTCCCCCTCCACTTT
TRBV27	few	TRBJ1-1	-	CASSLSGQYKLLTEAFF	TGTGCCAGCAGTTTAAGTGGCCAGTACAAGTTGTTGACTGAAGCTTTCTTT
TRBV29-1	many	TRBJ2-5	TRBD2	CSFTSGSFLETQYF	TGCAGCTTTACTAGCGGGAGTTTTCTAGAGACCCAGTACTTC
TRBV5-1	-	TRBJ2-4	-	CASSTYRGITKNIQYF	TGCGCCAGCAGTACGTACCGGGGGATCACCAAAAACATTCAGTACTTC
TRBV29-1	many	TRBJ2-2	TRBD2	CSVNSGGNTGELFF	TGCAGCGTAAATTCGGGGGGGAACACCGGGGAGCTGTTTTTT
TRBV6-1	-	TRBJ1-5	TRBD1	CASTSGQGAGQPQHF	TGTGCCAGCACCTCGGGACAGGGGGCTGGTCAGCCCCAGCATTTT
TRBV6-5	-	TRBJ2-3	-	CASSYYGGWGTDTQYF	TGTGCCAGCAGTTACTACGGGGGCTGGGGCACAGATACGCAGTATTTT
TRBV30	-	TRBJ2-1	-	CAWSVNRDRGLAESYNEQFF	TGTGCCTGGAGTGTAAACCGGGACAGGGGACTAGCGGAATCCTACAATGAGCAGTTCTTC
TRBV27	many	TRBJ2-1	TRBD2	CASSSLAGGPYNEQFF	TGTGCCAGCAGTTCATTAGCGGGAGGGCCGTACAATGAGCAGTTCTTC
TRBV6-5	few	TRBJ2-1	TRBD2	CASSYSGLAGVAYNEQFF	TGTGCCAGCAGTTACTCGGGACTAGCGGGAGTAGCCTACAATGAGCAGTTCTTC
TRBV3-1	-	TRBJ2-3	TRBD2	CASSRGTSGSSRGADTQYF	TGTGCCAGCAGCCGAGGGACTAGCGGGTCTTCAAGGGGGGCAGATACGCAGTATTTT
TRBV12-3/TRBV12-4	many	TRBJ2-5	-	CASSPLETQYF	TGTGCCAGCAGTCCCCTAGAGACCCAGTACTTC
TRBV5-1	-	TRBJ1-4	-	CASSPGTALFF	TGCGCCAGCAGCCCGGGGACCGCACTGTTTTTT
TRBV29-1	-	TRBJ2-3	-	CPDLWGRGYGTQYF	TGCCCTGATTTGTGGGGCAGGGGATACGGTACGCAGTATTTT
TRBV5-1	few	TRBJ2-5	-	CASSLGAGTLEETQYF	TGCGCCAGCAGCTTGGGAGCCGGGACACTCGAAGAGACCCAGTACTTC
TRBV12-3/TRBV12-4	-	TRBJ1-6	TRBD1	CASSLTGDLANSPLHF	TGTGCCAGCAGCTTAACAGGGGATTTGGCAAATTCACCCCTCCACTTT
TRBV6-2/TRBV6-3	many	TRBJ2-5	TRBD2	CASSSISLGAGRGRETQYF	TGTGCCAGCAGTTCCATATCGTTAGGAGCGGGACGGGGACGAGAGACCCAGTACTTC